This TCR beta chain was captured in a study of sequential checkpoint blockade in melanoma. V shed 2 bases and J 6 bases; nucleotides not matched to a gene: 5. The germline CDR1 and CDR2 sequences are SGDLS and YYNGEE. The CDR3 has 13 amino acids. Sequencing was performed with immunoSEQ multiplex PCR; in TCRdb, only in-frame clones are kept and a portion is missing. In the table there are 40,000 or so clones, about four fifths of which are singletons. Treatment in this sample: randomized to nivolumab then ipilimumab (arm A) or the reverse (arm B). The sample was CD8+ T cells sorted from blood (inferred from file names), taken from a patient given nivolumab and ipilimumab in sequence. This TCR derives from a human donor with melanoma. The rearrangement links TRBV9 to TRBJ2-7; 7 bases line up with TRBD2. CDR3 in amino acids: CASSVRTGGEQYF. CDR3 bases: TGTGCCAGCAGCGTCAGGACGGGAGGCGAGCAGTACTTC.